This TCR beta chain was identified during a study of shared clonotypes between healthy human individuals. TCRdb's table, derived via immunoSEQ multiplex PCR, lists solely in-frame clones and lacks some. The sample carries more than 1,200,000 clones, approximately 98.5% recorded once. CD4+ cells were split into CD45RA+ naive and CD45RA-negative memory subsets. General observations from the study: Generally, naive subsets (rather than memory subsets) showed larger estimated richness.

With V trimmed by 0 bases and J by 0 bases, 5 bases remained unmatched. The CDR3 consists of 16 residues. Per the germline V gene, CDR1 is WNHNN and CDR2 is SYGVQD (reference sequence). This clone occurred once. The antigen is undetermined. This chain joins TRBV10-1 and TRBJ2-7, with TRBD1 matching 7 bases. The sample comprised naive CD4+ T cells sorted from blood. Subset denoted: CD45RA+ positively selected. The receptor was derived from a man between 25 and 39 years old in good health. The CDR3 DNA reads TGCGCCAGCAGTGAGTCGAGAGGGACAGACTCCTACGAGCAGTACTTC. Translating gives CASSESRGTDSYEQYF.